Listed below are T cell receptor beta chains from one sample, sequenced in a study of blood T cell repertoires in COVID-19. Here immunoSEQ multiplex PCR was the method, and the copy in TCRdb shows in-frame clones only, minus some. The repertoire consists of tens of thousands of clones, with around 86% occurring once and the leading ten covering 6% to 7.5%. What was sequenced was peripheral blood. The receptors shown here come from a man aged 55 to 70 with active COVID-19. Each CDR3 is given with its conserved first and last residue. D genes are given only for firm matches. Some rows have no size entry. The others give once, few or many, or a class for an expanded clone.

clone_size j_call v_call d_call cdr3_nt cdr3_aa
- TRBJ2-7 TRBV4-1 - TGCGCCAGCAGCCACGGCCCCGGGAATTACGAGCAGTACTTC CASSHGPGNYEQYF
- TRBJ2-3 TRBV29-1 - TGCAGCGTTGAAATCGTAGGGCAGGGAGGGCAGTATTTT CSVEIVGQGGQYF
- TRBJ2-2 TRBV4-2 TRBD2 TGTGCCAGCAGCCAAGACCCTCTAGCGGGAGGGCCTCCCAACGCCGGGGAGCTGTTTTTT CASSQDPLAGGPPNAGELFF
- TRBJ2-3 TRBV5-4 - TGTGCCAGCAGCTTGGCCGGTGCAGCGGGACACACAGATACGCAGTATTTT CASSLAGAAGHTDTQYF
- TRBJ2-2 TRBV28 TRBD1 TGTGCCAGCAGAGGGACAGGGGGCTCCGGGGAGCTGTTTTTT CASRGTGGSGELFF
few TRBJ2-7 TRBV5-4 TRBD1 TGTGCCAGCAGCCCGACAGGGGCTGACGAGCAGTACTTC CASSPTGADEQYF
- TRBJ2-1 TRBV5-4 - TGTGCCAGCAGCGTTCTAGCGCCAGCCTACAATGAGCAGTTCTTC CASSVLAPAYNEQFF
few TRBJ1-2 TRBV5-5 TRBD1 TGTGCCAGCAGCCTTAGGGACAGAAATGGCTACACCTTC CASSLRDRNGYTF
- TRBJ2-2 TRBV24-1 TRBD2 TGTGCCACCAGTGATTTGCGAGCTAGCGGGGGGTCGAGAGCCGGGGAGCTGTTTTTT CATSDLRASGGSRAGELFF
- TRBJ2-2 TRBV24-1 TRBD1 TGTGCCACCAGTGATTTGCGCAACTATAGGACAGGGGGCACCGGGGAGCTGTTTTTT CATSDLRNYRTGGTGELFF
- TRBJ2-7 TRBV6-2/TRBV6-3 TRBD2 TGTGCCAGCAGTTACTCGGAGACTAGCGGCCGGGCCTCCTACGAGCAGTACTTC CASSYSETSGRASYEQYF
- TRBJ2-3 TRBV7-9 - TGTGCCAGCAGTTTAGCGTCGGATACGCAGTATTTT CASSLASDTQYF
few TRBJ1-2 TRBV5-1 - TGCGCCAGCAGCTTAGGGGATTTCTATGGCTACACCTTC CASSLGDFYGYTF
- TRBJ2-7 TRBV29-1 TRBD2 TGCAGCGGAAACGGGGGGGTTAGGGACTACGAGCAGTACTTC CSGNGGVRDYEQYF
- TRBJ2-5 TRBV5-1 TRBD2 TGCGCCAGCAGCTCCACTAGCGGAGGGGTTCGAGAGACCCAGTACTTC CASSSTSGGVRETQYF
- TRBJ1-1 TRBV1 - TGCACCAGCAGCCAAGAAGGGGCGTTGGGGCCTATGAACACTGAAGCTTTCTTT CTSSQEGALGPMNTEAFF
- TRBJ2-2 TRBV9 - TGTGCCAGCAGCGTAGGGCTAGCGCATAACACCGGGGAGCTGTTTTTT CASSVGLAHNTGELFF
- TRBJ1-4 TRBV20-1 TRBD1 TGCAGTGCTAGTTTCGACAGGGCCGCTAACGAAAAACTGTTTTTT CSASFDRAANEKLFF
few TRBJ1-5 TRBV19 TRBD1 TGTGCCAGTAGTCCCGGGACAGGGGGCGCCCAGCCCCAGCATTTT CASSPGTGGAQPQHF
- TRBJ2-3 TRBV11-2 - TGTGCCAGCAGCTACACCCGTAGCGGAACAGATACGCAGTATTTT CASSYTRSGTDTQYF
once TRBJ1-1 TRBV5-6 - TGTGCCAGCAGCTTACAGGGAGGGATAACTGAAGCTTTCTTT CASSLQGGITEAFF
- TRBJ2-2 TRBV7-2 - TGTGCCAGCAGCTTAGATCAGAACACCGGGGAGCTGTTTTTT CASSLDQNTGELFF
- TRBJ2-7 TRBV12-3/TRBV12-4 - TGTGCCAGCAGTTTTCGCTACGAGCAGTACTTC CASSFRYEQYF
- TRBJ1-2 TRBV3-1/TRBV3-2 TRBD1 TGTGCCAGCAGTCCATCGGGACAGGGGGCGCGAGGAGGTGGCTACACCTTC CASSPSGQGARGGGYTF
- TRBJ2-1 TRBV4-2 - TGTGCCAGCAGCCACCTTGGGGGGGGCAGCTACAATGAGCAGTTCTTC CASSHLGGGSYNEQFF
- TRBJ1-4 TRBV7-9 - TGTGCCAGCAGCTCCCGGGCAGGGTCTGAAAAACTGTTTTTT CASSSRAGSEKLFF
- TRBJ2-7 TRBV6-2/TRBV6-3 TRBD1 TGTGCCAGCAGTTACGTTGGGACAGGGGGCTACGAGCAGTACTTC CASSYVGTGGYEQYF
- TRBJ2-6 TRBV2 TRBD1 TGTGCCAGCAGGGACAGGGGGCTGGCTGGGGCCAACGTCCTGACTTTC CASRDRGLAGANVLTF
- TRBJ1-2 TRBV29-1 - TGCAGCGTTGGCAGGGATGATTACTATGGCTACACCTTC CSVGRDDYYGYTF
- TRBJ2-7 TRBV7-2 TRBD2 TGTGCCAGCAGCTTAAGGGCTAGCGGGGGGCAAGCCTACGAGCAGTACTTC CASSLRASGGQAYEQYF
- TRBJ1-5 TRBV2 - TGTGCCAGCAGTGAAGGGAGAGGCAGCAATCAGCCCCAGCATTTT CASSEGRGSNQPQHF
- TRBJ2-5 TRBV4-2 - TGTGCCAGCAGCCAAGAAGAGGCCAGACAAGAGACCCAGTACTTC CASSQEEARQETQYF
- TRBJ2-7 TRBV7-9 TRBD2 TGTGCCAGCAGCCCCCTAAGGGCGGGGGGGCCTAGTTACGAGCAGTACTTC CASSPLRAGGPSYEQYF
- TRBJ2-1 TRBV4-1 TRBD2 TGCGCCAGCACGGGGGGTGGTGAGCAGTTCTTC CASTGGGEQFF
- TRBJ2-7 TRBV7-9 TRBD1 TGTGCCAGCAGCTCCTCTTATGGGACAGGGTATTACGAGCAGTACTTC CASSSSYGTGYYEQYF
- TRBJ1-4 TRBV25-1 - TGTGCCAGCAGTGAATTGACGGGGGATGAAAAACTGTTTTTT CASSELTGDEKLFF
- TRBJ2-2 TRBV13 TRBD2 TGTGCCAGCAGCTTAGTGGGACTAGCGGGAGGAACCGGGGAGCTGTTTTTT CASSLVGLAGGTGELFF
medium-sized TRBJ2-7 TRBV5-1 TRBD1 TGCGCCAGTACCATCTGGACAGGGATTTCCTACGAGCAGTACTTC CASTIWTGISYEQYF
- TRBJ1-3 TRBV3-1/TRBV3-2 - TGTGCCAGCAGCCTTGCCGGCTCTGGAAACACCATATATTTT CASSLAGSGNTIYF
- TRBJ1-1 TRBV7-3 - TGTGCCAGCAGCTTAGCAGGGGCACGGACTGAAGCTTTCTTT CASSLAGARTEAFF
few TRBJ2-7 TRBV7-8 TRBD2 TGTGCCAGCAGCTGGCTAGCGGGCCCCTACGAGCAGTACTTC CASSWLAGPYEQYF